This is a list of T cell receptor beta chains from one sample in a study of PD-L1 blockade in urothelial cancer. Some clones are missing from TCRdb's copy, which holds only in-frame ones; the method was immunoSEQ multiplex PCR. The sample yields roughly 77,000 clones, roughly 84% seen once. Sequenced material: PBMCs, taken around atezolizumab (anti-PD-L1) treatment. Every receptor here comes from a woman in her 70s with urothelial cancer. The CDR3 runs from the conserved cysteine through the conserved F or W. D genes are given only for firm matches.

>NA|TRBV18|TRBJ1-2
CASSPPAGYGYTF
>NA|TRBV19|TRBJ2-4
CASSIAGSGIQYF
>NA|TRBV11-2|TRBJ2-7
CASSLLRRPAEQYF
>NA|TRBV29-1|TRBJ1-1
CSVELRGRAFF
>TRBD1|TRBV4-3|TRBJ2-7
CASSQRTGEFHEQYF
>TRBD2|TRBV2|TRBJ2-1
CASSEPRTSGGLKSSYNEQFF
>NA|TRBV7-9|TRBJ2-7
CASSLGAGYEQYF
>NA|TRBV18|TRBJ1-1
CASSPPSLKNTEAFF
>TRBD1|TRBV18|TRBJ1-2
CASSPRQGDGYTF
>NA|TRBV10-3|TRBJ2-3
CAISDPDRFTDTQYF
>NA|TRBV5-5|TRBJ1-2
CASSLGVEGSFGYTF
>NA|TRBV21-1|TRBJ2-5
CATKGTEETQYF
>NA|TRBV15|TRBJ2-7
CATSRDKRRDEQYF
>TRBD1|TRBV7-2|TRBJ1-6
CASSLWTGENSPLHF
>NA|TRBV30|TRBJ1-1
CAWRSDSLSTEAFF
>TRBD1|TRBV28|TRBJ1-2
CASSLPGQGWVYGYTF
>TRBD2|TRBV2|TRBJ2-7
CASSEGRLAGAYEQYF
>TRBD1|TRBV28|TRBJ2-5
CASSQDRGLEETQYF
>NA|TRBV6-6|TRBJ2-7
CASRPGTITYEQYF
>NA|TRBV29-1|TRBJ2-7
CSVEVGGGSYEQYF
>NA|TRBV5-8|TRBJ2-7
CASSLALSGAYEQYF
>TRBD1|TRBV7-2|TRBJ1-2
CASSFYRGLGYGYTF
>TRBD1|TRBV6-5|TRBJ2-7
CASRQLQGGEQYF
>TRBD2|TRBV7-2|TRBJ2-7
CASSPPAGDSSGRAQGQYF
>TRBD2|TRBV27|TRBJ2-5
CASSSAGTQETQYF
>NA|TRBV18|TRBJ1-6
CASSRAENSPLHF
>NA|TRBV2|TRBJ1-1
CASSSTGPNTEAFF
>NA|TRBV15|TRBJ2-2
CATSRDVVFTGELFF
>NA|TRBV29-1|TRBJ2-7
CSVPTGGSSPYEQYF
>TRBD2|TRBV28|TRBJ2-7
CASNLGRERYEQYF
>NA|TRBV5-6|TRBJ2-5
CASSLYQDGETQYF
>TRBD1|TRBV28|TRBJ2-7
CASSFRWTGSYEQYF
>NA|TRBV7-9|TRBJ1-1
CASSLVPGEAFF
>NA|TRBV19|TRBJ1-1
CASSISQVNTEAFF
>TRBD2|TRBV5-1|TRBJ2-1
CASSPGLAGGGTPYRNEQFF
>NA|TRBV5-6|TRBJ1-1
CASSKLQGSAFF
>TRBD1|TRBV5-1|TRBJ2-7
CASSPGQDPYEQYF
>NA|TRBV6-5|TRBJ1-2
CASRGLGLSGYGYTF
>NA|TRBV9|TRBJ2-1
CASSEGAYNEQFF
>NA|TRBV9|TRBJ1-3
CASSVLQGLSGNTIYF
>NA|TRBV5-6|TRBJ1-5
CASSWGDSNQPQHF
>TRBD1|TRBV4-1|TRBJ1-4
CASSPRTGDSATNEKLFF
>NA|TRBV11-1|TRBJ2-7
CASSSAGSPQPYEQYF
>TRBD1|TRBV4-2|TRBJ1-6
CASRGGAYQGDSPLHF
>NA|TRBV7-9|TRBJ1-4
CASSTGTATNEKLFF
>TRBD2|TRBV5-1|TRBJ2-2
CASSFLAGGLPGTGELFF
>NA|TRBV27|TRBJ1-5
CASSPSYSGNQPQHF
>TRBD1|TRBV7-9|TRBJ1-2
CASSKGQGNANYGYTF